This T cell receptor beta chain is from a study of shared clonotypes between healthy human individuals. Naive CD8 cells lacked CD45RO and underwent positive selection for CCR7, leaving out terminally differentiated effector memory CD45RA+ cells. The assay was immunoSEQ multiplex PCR, and TCRdb's table has in-frame clones only and misses some. Found here are around 2.1 million clones, 85% to 95% of them singletons; the top ten hold approximately 1.7%. Germline CDR1 and CDR2: SGHAT and FQNNGV. The CDR3 consists of 13 residues. The V segment lost 6 bases and the J segment 5 bases; nucleotides outside the gene matches: 4.

This TCR was recovered from a man between 18 and 29 years old in good health. Some clones in this sample may be carry-over from other donors' samples. Material: naive CD8+ T cells from PBMCs. J is TRBJ2-1 and V is TRBV11-2, with 7 positions matching TRBD1. The CDR3 coding sequence is TGTGCCAGCAGGGCCGGGACAGACAATGAGCAGTTCTTC. Its protein product is CASRAGTDNEQFF.